The clone carrying this TCR beta chain showed up many times. The germline V gene encodes CDR1 SNHLY and CDR2 FYNNEI. This CDR3 contains 14 residues. Trimming shortened V by 6 bases and J by 4 bases, and 15 bases separated the two germline ends. Arm-PCR of CDR3 regions with iRepertoire HTBI primers generated TCR beta libraries. From the multiplex PCR reads, TCRdb called clonotypes with MiXCR, one entry per CDR3 protein. This sample has 500,000 to 700,000 distinct CDR3 sequences, with 16% found just once. The data are from a study of regulatory T cells in long-lasting Graves disease. Study summary: Antithyroid drugs had been taken by newly diagnosed Graves' patients for under 3 months.

The time point here: newly diagnosed GD, antithyroid drugs for less than 3 months. RNA from PBMCs was the source of the TCR library. This sample was also put to use in a study of T cells in Graves' hyperthyroidism and ophthalmopathy. As reported in that work: Hyperthyroidism patients were newly diagnosed, had disease duration under 2 months, and were aged 18 to 65 years. Orbital computed tomography, thyroid ultrasound, serum thyroxine and TRAb, and clinical symptoms together informed the diagnoses.

This chain uses TRBV2 with TRBJ1-1, with a weak D call TRBD1 (5 bases). The TCR sequence derives from a woman aged 30 to 39 with Graves disease. This specimen was peripheral blood mononuclear cells (PBMCs), taken at new diagnosis, from a patient treated with antithyroid drugs. This CDR3 reads CASRRQSSSTEAFF. CDR3 coding DNA: TGTGCCAGCAGACGACAGTCTTCTAGCACTGAAGCTTTCTTT.